A selection of T cell receptor beta chains follows, all from one sample in a study of blood T cell repertoires in COVID-19. The data were produced by immunoSEQ multiplex PCR, yet TCRdb's version contains in-frame clones alone and is incomplete. Among over 45,000 clones listed, over 90% were seen once. Input material: peripheral blood. These receptors came from a middle-aged man with acute or convalescent COVID-19. Both conserved end residues are part of each CDR3. D genes are given only for firm matches. Expanded clones are given a class, and other clones once, few, many or no size at all.

j_call: TRBJ2-3; clone_size: -; v_call: TRBV19; d_call: -; cdr3_aa: CASAPGGSTDTQYF; cdr3_nt: TGTGCCAGTGCTCCTGGGGGGAGCACAGATACGCAGTATTTT
j_call: TRBJ2-3; clone_size: once; v_call: TRBV28; d_call: TRBD2; cdr3_aa: CASSPLAGITDTQYF; cdr3_nt: TGTGCCAGCAGTCCTTTAGCGGGCATCACAGATACGCAGTATTTT
j_call: TRBJ2-1; clone_size: -; v_call: TRBV6-2/TRBV6-3; d_call: -; cdr3_aa: CASSPHIPTGRVQFF; cdr3_nt: TGTGCCAGCAGTCCACATATACCGACAGGCAGAGTGCAGTTCTTC
j_call: TRBJ1-1; clone_size: once; v_call: TRBV30; d_call: -; cdr3_aa: CAWSVTELNTEAFF; cdr3_nt: TGTGCCTGGAGTGTAACAGAATTGAACACTGAAGCTTTCTTT
j_call: TRBJ1-2; clone_size: once; v_call: TRBV19; d_call: -; cdr3_aa: CASSIGQGPYYGYTF; cdr3_nt: TGTGCCAGTAGTATAGGGCAGGGGCCTTACTATGGCTACACCTTC
j_call: TRBJ2-5; clone_size: -; v_call: TRBV7-2; d_call: -; cdr3_aa: CASSGGRGQETQYF; cdr3_nt: TGTGCCAGCAGCGGCGGGCGGGGCCAAGAGACCCAGTACTTC
j_call: TRBJ2-5; clone_size: -; v_call: TRBV29-1; d_call: -; cdr3_aa: CSVEGGAFQETQYF; cdr3_nt: TGCAGCGTTGAGGGTGGGGCATTTCAAGAGACCCAGTACTTC
j_call: TRBJ1-2; clone_size: -; v_call: TRBV10-3; d_call: TRBD1; cdr3_aa: CAIRAGGFGGYTF; cdr3_nt: TGTGCCATCAGAGCAGGGGGCTTTGGTGGCTACACCTTC
j_call: TRBJ2-7; clone_size: -; v_call: TRBV5-6; d_call: -; cdr3_aa: CASSFRVGRHEQYF; cdr3_nt: TGTGCCAGCAGCTTCAGGGTTGGGAGGCACGAGCAGTACTTC
j_call: TRBJ2-1; clone_size: -; v_call: TRBV5-1; d_call: TRBD1; cdr3_aa: CASNERGQGGNEQFF; cdr3_nt: TGCGCCAGCAACGAAAGGGGACAGGGAGGCAATGAGCAGTTCTTC
j_call: TRBJ2-7; clone_size: few; v_call: TRBV19; d_call: -; cdr3_aa: CASSITQGTYEQYF; cdr3_nt: TGTGCCAGTAGTATAACCCAGGGAACCTACGAGCAGTACTTC
j_call: TRBJ2-1; clone_size: -; v_call: TRBV11-3; d_call: TRBD2; cdr3_aa: CASSLVVSGLAGKDEQFF; cdr3_nt: TGTGCCAGCAGCTTAGTGGTCTCAGGACTAGCGGGTAAGGATGAGCAGTTCTTC
j_call: TRBJ2-1; clone_size: -; v_call: TRBV5-1; d_call: TRBD2; cdr3_aa: CASSFLAGEPDEQFF; cdr3_nt: TGCGCCAGCAGCTTTTTAGCGGGAGAACCGGATGAGCAGTTCTTC
j_call: TRBJ2-5; clone_size: -; v_call: TRBV3-1/TRBV3-2; d_call: TRBD1; cdr3_aa: CASRPIDRGLTETQYF; cdr3_nt: TGTGCCAGCAGACCAATTGACAGGGGCCTTACAGAGACCCAGTACTTC
j_call: TRBJ1-2; clone_size: -; v_call: TRBV24-1; d_call: TRBD1; cdr3_aa: CATSDFGTEDGYTF; cdr3_nt: TGTGCCACCAGTGATTTTGGGACAGAAGATGGCTACACCTTC
j_call: TRBJ2-1; clone_size: -; v_call: TRBV2; d_call: -; cdr3_aa: CASSEASWRGNEQFF; cdr3_nt: TGTGCCAGCAGTGAAGCCTCGTGGAGGGGCAATGAGCAGTTCTTC
j_call: TRBJ1-1; clone_size: -; v_call: TRBV6-5; d_call: -; cdr3_aa: CASRLLQGNTEAFF; cdr3_nt: TGTGCCAGCAGGCTCTTACAGGGGAACACTGAAGCTTTCTTT
j_call: TRBJ2-2; clone_size: -; v_call: TRBV2; d_call: -; cdr3_aa: CATAFKGGGNTGELFF; cdr3_nt: TGTGCCACCGCTTTTAAGGGAGGGGGTAACACCGGGGAGCTGTTTTTT
j_call: TRBJ2-7; clone_size: -; v_call: TRBV6-5; d_call: -; cdr3_aa: CASSTRGHEQYF; cdr3_nt: TGTGCCAGCAGTACCAGGGGCCACGAGCAGTACTTC
j_call: TRBJ2-1; clone_size: -; v_call: TRBV29-1; d_call: -; cdr3_aa: CSVDGQSGEQFF; cdr3_nt: TGCAGCGTCGATGGACAGTCCGGGGAGCAGTTCTTC
j_call: TRBJ2-7; clone_size: once; v_call: TRBV19; d_call: TRBD2; cdr3_aa: CASSISGLAGDEQYF; cdr3_nt: TGTGCCAGTAGTATTTCGGGACTAGCGGGAGACGAGCAGTACTTC
j_call: TRBJ2-5; clone_size: -; v_call: TRBV12-3/TRBV12-4; d_call: TRBD2; cdr3_aa: CASSPGGETQYF; cdr3_nt: TGTGCCAGCAGCCCCGGGGGGGAGACCCAGTACTTC
j_call: TRBJ2-7; clone_size: few; v_call: TRBV6-1; d_call: TRBD1; cdr3_aa: CASREGLWTGWKDEQYF; cdr3_nt: TGTGCCAGCAGAGAAGGGCTCTGGACAGGGTGGAAGGACGAGCAGTACTTC
j_call: TRBJ2-1; clone_size: -; v_call: TRBV5-4; d_call: TRBD1; cdr3_aa: CASSLSGQGGNEQFF; cdr3_nt: TGTGCCAGCAGCTTGTCGGGACAGGGAGGCAATGAGCAGTTCTTC
j_call: TRBJ2-5; clone_size: -; v_call: TRBV9; d_call: -; cdr3_aa: CASSVGGETQYF; cdr3_nt: TGTGCCAGCAGCGTGGGGGGAGAGACCCAGTACTTC
j_call: TRBJ2-2; clone_size: -; v_call: TRBV10-3; d_call: TRBD2; cdr3_aa: CAISESSGNTGELFF; cdr3_nt: TGTGCCATCAGTGAATCTAGCGGCAACACCGGGGAGCTGTTTTTT
j_call: TRBJ2-5; clone_size: -; v_call: TRBV6-1; d_call: -; cdr3_aa: CASSDQLETQYF; cdr3_nt: TGTGCCAGCAGTGATCAATTGGAGACCCAGTACTTC
j_call: TRBJ1-2; clone_size: -; v_call: TRBV7-9; d_call: TRBD1; cdr3_aa: CASSIGTGVYGYTF; cdr3_nt: TGTGCCAGCAGCATCGGGACAGGGGTCTATGGCTACACCTTC
j_call: TRBJ2-7; clone_size: -; v_call: TRBV9; d_call: -; cdr3_aa: CASSDSPGASYEQYF; cdr3_nt: TGTGCCAGCAGCGACTCTCCAGGGGCATCCTACGAGCAGTACTTC
j_call: TRBJ2-3; clone_size: -; v_call: TRBV27; d_call: -; cdr3_aa: CASSSVGSKTDTQYF; cdr3_nt: TGTGCCAGCAGTTCCGTCGGGAGTAAAACAGATACGCAGTATTTT
j_call: TRBJ2-1; clone_size: -; v_call: TRBV5-1; d_call: TRBD2; cdr3_aa: CASSLRLAGGEQFF; cdr3_nt: TGCGCCAGCAGCTTGCGTCTAGCGGGAGGGGAGCAGTTCTTC
j_call: TRBJ1-2; clone_size: -; v_call: TRBV19; d_call: TRBD1; cdr3_aa: CASSLGQGRIDGYTF; cdr3_nt: TGTGCCAGTAGTCTAGGACAGGGGCGGATTGATGGCTACACCTTC
j_call: TRBJ1-2; clone_size: -; v_call: TRBV28; d_call: -; cdr3_aa: CASSIPQGSYGYTF; cdr3_nt: TGTGCCAGCAGTATACCACAGGGTTCTTATGGCTACACCTTC
j_call: TRBJ2-7; clone_size: -; v_call: TRBV15; d_call: -; cdr3_aa: CATSRDDGGRDPYEQYF; cdr3_nt: TGTGCCACCAGCAGAGATGATGGGGGCAGGGACCCCTACGAGCAGTACTTC
j_call: TRBJ1-2; clone_size: -; v_call: TRBV27; d_call: -; cdr3_aa: CASKPGAGANYGYTF; cdr3_nt: TGTGCCAGCAAACCTGGCGCGGGAGCCAACTATGGCTACACCTTC
j_call: TRBJ2-1; clone_size: -; v_call: TRBV2; d_call: -; cdr3_aa: CASSPPRWEQFF; cdr3_nt: TGTGCCAGCAGCCCCCCCCGGTGGGAGCAGTTCTTC
j_call: TRBJ1-2; clone_size: -; v_call: TRBV24-1; d_call: TRBD1; cdr3_aa: CATSDLLTGSLDGCTF; cdr3_nt: TGTGCCACCAGTGATTTATTGACAGGGAGTCTGGATGGCTGCACCTTC
j_call: TRBJ2-2; clone_size: -; v_call: TRBV19; d_call: TRBD2; cdr3_aa: CASSIRTSGASNTGELFF; cdr3_nt: TGTGCCAGTAGTATCAGGACTAGCGGAGCGTCGAACACCGGGGAGCTGTTTTTT
j_call: TRBJ2-2; clone_size: -; v_call: TRBV11-3; d_call: -; cdr3_aa: CASSPFPRSGELFF; cdr3_nt: TGTGCCAGCAGCCCGTTCCCACGGTCCGGGGAGCTGTTTTTT
j_call: TRBJ2-6; clone_size: -; v_call: TRBV23-1; d_call: -; cdr3_aa: CASSQSGVNSGANVLTF; cdr3_nt: TGCGCCAGCAGTCAATCAGGAGTCAACTCTGGGGCCAACGTCCTGACTTTC
j_call: TRBJ2-7; clone_size: -; v_call: TRBV19; d_call: TRBD2; cdr3_aa: CASSIRSGLAGEGSYEQYF; cdr3_nt: TGTGCCAGTAGTATTCGGTCGGGACTAGCGGGAGAAGGCTCCTACGAGCAGTACTTC
j_call: TRBJ2-7; clone_size: -; v_call: TRBV7-2; d_call: TRBD1; cdr3_aa: CASSPRDRVVEQYF; cdr3_nt: TGTGCCAGCAGCCCCCGGGACAGGGTTGTCGAGCAGTACTTC
j_call: TRBJ2-1; clone_size: -; v_call: TRBV9; d_call: TRBD1; cdr3_aa: CASSVDAGGPYNEQFF; cdr3_nt: TGTGCCAGCAGCGTAGACGCAGGGGGCCCCTACAATGAGCAGTTCTTC
j_call: TRBJ2-3; clone_size: -; v_call: TRBV9; d_call: TRBD2; cdr3_aa: CASSVVSGRVGDTQYF; cdr3_nt: TGTGCCAGCAGCGTAGTTAGCGGGAGGGTAGGAGATACGCAGTATTTT
j_call: TRBJ1-6; clone_size: -; v_call: TRBV4-3; d_call: -; cdr3_aa: CASSQARGGNRADFSPLHF; cdr3_nt: TGCGCCAGCAGCCAAGCCCGGGGTGGGAACCGCGCCGATTTTTCACCCCTCCACTTT
j_call: TRBJ1-2; clone_size: -; v_call: TRBV12-3/TRBV12-4; d_call: -; cdr3_aa: CASSLARRYGYTF; cdr3_nt: TGTGCCAGCAGTTTGGCACGGAGATATGGCTACACCTTC
j_call: TRBJ2-7; clone_size: -; v_call: TRBV18; d_call: TRBD2; cdr3_aa: CASSQGLAGEREQYF; cdr3_nt: TGTGCCAGCTCACAGGGACTAGCGGGAGAACGCGAGCAGTACTTC
j_call: TRBJ1-2; clone_size: -; v_call: TRBV5-1; d_call: TRBD1; cdr3_aa: CASSRTGDGYTF; cdr3_nt: TGCGCCAGCAGTCGGACAGGGGATGGCTACACCTTC